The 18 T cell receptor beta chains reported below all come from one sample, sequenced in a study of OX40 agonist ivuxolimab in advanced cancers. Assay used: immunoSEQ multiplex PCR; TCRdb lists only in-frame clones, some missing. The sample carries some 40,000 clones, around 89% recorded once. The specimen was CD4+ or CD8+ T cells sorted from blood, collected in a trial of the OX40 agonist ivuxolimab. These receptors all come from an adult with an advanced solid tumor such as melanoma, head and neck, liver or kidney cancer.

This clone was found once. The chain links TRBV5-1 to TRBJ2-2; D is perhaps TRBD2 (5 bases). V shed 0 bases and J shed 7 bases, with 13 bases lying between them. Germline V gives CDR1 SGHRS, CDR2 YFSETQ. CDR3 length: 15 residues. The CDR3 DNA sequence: TGCGCCAGCAGCTTGGAGGAAACTGACTACGGGGAGCTGTTTTTT. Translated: CASSLEETDYGELFF. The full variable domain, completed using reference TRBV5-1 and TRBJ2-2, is KAGVTQTPRYLIKTRGQQVTLSCSPISGHRSVSWYQQTPGQGLQFLFEYFSETQRNKGNFPGRFSGRQFSNSRSEMNVSTLELGDSALYLCASSLEETDYGELFFGEGSRLTVL.

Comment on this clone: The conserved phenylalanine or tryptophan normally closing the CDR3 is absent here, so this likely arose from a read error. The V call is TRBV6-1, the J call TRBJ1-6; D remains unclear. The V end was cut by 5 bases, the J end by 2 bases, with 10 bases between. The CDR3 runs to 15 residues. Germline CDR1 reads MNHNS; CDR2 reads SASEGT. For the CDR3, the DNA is TGTGCCAGCAGTCTGGGCGGTGCCTATAATTCACCCCTCCACCTT. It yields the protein CASSLGGAYNSPLHL.

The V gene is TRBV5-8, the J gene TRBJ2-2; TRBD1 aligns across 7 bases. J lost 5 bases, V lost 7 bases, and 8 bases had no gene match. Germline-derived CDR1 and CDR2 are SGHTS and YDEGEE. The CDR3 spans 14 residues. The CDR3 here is CASYPGQLTGELFF. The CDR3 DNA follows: TGTGCCAGCTACCCGGGACAGTTGACCGGGGAGCTGTTTTTT.

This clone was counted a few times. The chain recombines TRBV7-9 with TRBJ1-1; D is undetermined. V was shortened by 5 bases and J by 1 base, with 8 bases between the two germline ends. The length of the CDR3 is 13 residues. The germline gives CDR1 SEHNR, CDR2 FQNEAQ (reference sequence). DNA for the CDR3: TGTGCCAGCAGCCTCGCGCAGAACACTGAAGCTTTCTTT. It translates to CASSLAQNTEAFF.

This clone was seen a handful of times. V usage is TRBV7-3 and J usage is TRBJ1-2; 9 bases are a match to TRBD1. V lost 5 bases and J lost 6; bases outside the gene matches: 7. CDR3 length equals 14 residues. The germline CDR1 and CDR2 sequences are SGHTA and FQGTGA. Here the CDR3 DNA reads TGTGCCAGCAGCGAAAAGACAGGGGGTCATGGCTACACCTTC. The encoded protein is CASSEKTGGHGYTF.

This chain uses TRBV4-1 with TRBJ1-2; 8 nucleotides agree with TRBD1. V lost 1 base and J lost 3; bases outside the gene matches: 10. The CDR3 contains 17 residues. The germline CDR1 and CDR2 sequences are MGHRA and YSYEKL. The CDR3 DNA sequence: TGCGCCAGCAGCCAAGGGACAGGGAGGTCTGATTACTATGGCTACACCTTC. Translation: CASSQGTGRSDYYGYTF.

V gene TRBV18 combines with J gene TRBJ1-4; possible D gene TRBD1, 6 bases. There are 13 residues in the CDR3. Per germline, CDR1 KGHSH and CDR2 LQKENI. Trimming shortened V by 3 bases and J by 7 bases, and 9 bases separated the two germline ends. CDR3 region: CASSPDRTEKLFF. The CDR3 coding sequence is TGTGCCAGCTCACCCGACAGGACTGAAAAACTGTTTTTT.

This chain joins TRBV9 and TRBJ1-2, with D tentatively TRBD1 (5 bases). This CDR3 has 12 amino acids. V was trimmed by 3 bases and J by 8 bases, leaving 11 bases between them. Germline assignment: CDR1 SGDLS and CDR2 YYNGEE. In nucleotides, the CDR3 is TGTGCCAGCAGCGCCCTGGGGGGGGGCTACACCTTC. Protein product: CASSALGGGYTF.

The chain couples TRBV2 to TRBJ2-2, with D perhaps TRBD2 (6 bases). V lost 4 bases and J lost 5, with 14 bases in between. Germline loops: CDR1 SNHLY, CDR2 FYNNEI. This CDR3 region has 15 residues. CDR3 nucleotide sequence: TGTGCCAGCAGTGTAATGACTAGTGGGACCGGGGAGCTGTTTTTT. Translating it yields CASSVMTSGTGELFF.

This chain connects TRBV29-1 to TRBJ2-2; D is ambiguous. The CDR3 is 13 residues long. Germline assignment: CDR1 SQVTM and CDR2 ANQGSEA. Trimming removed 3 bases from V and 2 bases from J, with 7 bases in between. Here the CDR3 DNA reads TGCAGCGTTGATCGAGGTAACACCGGGGAGCTGTTTTTT. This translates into CSVDRGNTGELFF.

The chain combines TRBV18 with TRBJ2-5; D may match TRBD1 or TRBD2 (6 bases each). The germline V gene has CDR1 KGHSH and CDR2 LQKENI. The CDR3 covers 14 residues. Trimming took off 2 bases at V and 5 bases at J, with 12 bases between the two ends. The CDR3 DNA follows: TGTGCCAGCTCACCAACGGGGGCCGGGGAGACCCAGTACTTC. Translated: CASSPTGAGETQYF.

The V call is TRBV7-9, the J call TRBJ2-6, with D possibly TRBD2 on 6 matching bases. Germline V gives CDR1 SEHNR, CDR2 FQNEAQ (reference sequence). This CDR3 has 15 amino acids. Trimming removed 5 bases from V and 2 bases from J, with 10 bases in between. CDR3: CASSASGAGANVLTF. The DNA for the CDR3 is TGTGCCAGCAGCGCCTCGGGGGCTGGGGCCAACGTCCTGACTTTC.

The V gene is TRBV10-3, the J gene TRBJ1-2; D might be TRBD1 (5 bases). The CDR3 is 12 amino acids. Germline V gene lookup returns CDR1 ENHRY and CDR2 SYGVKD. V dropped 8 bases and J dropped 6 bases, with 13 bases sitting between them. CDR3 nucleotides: TGTGCCATCTCACTGCAGGGAGATGGCTACACCTTC. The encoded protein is CAISLQGDGYTF.

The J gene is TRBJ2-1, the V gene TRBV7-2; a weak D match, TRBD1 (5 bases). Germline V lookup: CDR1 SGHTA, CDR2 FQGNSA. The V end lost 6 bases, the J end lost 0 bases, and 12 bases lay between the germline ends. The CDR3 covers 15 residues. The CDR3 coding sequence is TGTGCCAGCAGGAGAGACCAGGGCTCCTACAATGAGCAGTTCTTC. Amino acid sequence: CASRRDQGSYNEQFF.

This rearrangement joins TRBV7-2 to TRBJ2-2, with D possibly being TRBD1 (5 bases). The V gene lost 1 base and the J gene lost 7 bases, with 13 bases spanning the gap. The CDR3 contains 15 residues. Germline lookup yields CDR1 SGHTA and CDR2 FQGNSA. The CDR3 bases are TGTGCCAGCAGCTTAGGAGCAGGGATGGGCGGGGAGCTGTTTTTT. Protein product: CASSLGAGMGGELFF. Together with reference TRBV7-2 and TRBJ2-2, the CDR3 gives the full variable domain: GAGVSQSPSNKVTEKGKDVELRCDPISGHTALYWYRQSLGQGLEFLIYFQGNSAPDKSGLPSDRFSAERTGGSVSTLTIQRTQQEDSAVYLCASSLGAGMGGELFFGEGSRLTVL.

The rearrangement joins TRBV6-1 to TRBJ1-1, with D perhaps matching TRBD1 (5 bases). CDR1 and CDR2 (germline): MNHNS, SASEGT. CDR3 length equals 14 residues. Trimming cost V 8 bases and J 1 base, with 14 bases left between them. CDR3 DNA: TGTGCCAGCTTTCAGGGAAGGAGGAACACTGAAGCTTTCTTT. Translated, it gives CASFQGRRNTEAFF.

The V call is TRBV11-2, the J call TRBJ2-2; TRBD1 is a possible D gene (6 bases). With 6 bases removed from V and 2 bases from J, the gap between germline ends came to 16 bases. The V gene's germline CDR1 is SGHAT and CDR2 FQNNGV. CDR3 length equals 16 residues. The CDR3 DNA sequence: TGTGCCAGCAGAACCTGGGGACAAAGTAACACCGGGGAGCTGTTTTTT. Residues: CASRTWGQSNTGELFF.

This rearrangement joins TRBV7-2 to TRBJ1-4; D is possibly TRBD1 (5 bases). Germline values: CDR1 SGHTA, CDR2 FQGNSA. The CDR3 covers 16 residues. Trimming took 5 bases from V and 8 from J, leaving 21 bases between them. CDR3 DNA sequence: TGTGCCAGCAGCCCCTGGACACCGGAGGCGGGCGAAAAACTGTTTTTT. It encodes CASSPWTPEAGEKLFF.